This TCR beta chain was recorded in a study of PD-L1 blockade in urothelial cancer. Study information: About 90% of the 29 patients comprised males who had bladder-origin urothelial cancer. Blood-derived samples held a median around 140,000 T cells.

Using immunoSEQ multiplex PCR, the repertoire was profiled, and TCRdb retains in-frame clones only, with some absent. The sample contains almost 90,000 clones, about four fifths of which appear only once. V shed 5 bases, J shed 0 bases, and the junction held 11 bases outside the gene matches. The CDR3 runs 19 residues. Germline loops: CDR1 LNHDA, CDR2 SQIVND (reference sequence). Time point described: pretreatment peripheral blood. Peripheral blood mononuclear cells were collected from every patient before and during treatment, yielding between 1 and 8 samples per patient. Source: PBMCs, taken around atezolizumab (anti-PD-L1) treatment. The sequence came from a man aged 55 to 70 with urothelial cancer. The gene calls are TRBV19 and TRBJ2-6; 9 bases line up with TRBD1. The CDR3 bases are TGTGCCAGTAGTGCTGGACAGGGGTTTATATCCTCTGGGGCCAACGTCCTGACTTTC. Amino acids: CASSAGQGFISSGANVLTF.